The clone carrying this T cell receptor beta chain was counted a few times. The data are from a study of cytomegalovirus exposure and HLA in healthy donors. Study context: Of the donors genotyped, approximately 400 in all, 75% to 90% fell in the Caucasian-associated ancestry cluster.

Amplification used 60 Vbeta primers and 13 Jbeta primers. The table came from immunoSEQ multiplex PCR; TCRdb's copy has only in-frame clones and leaves some out. The sample lists over 75,000 clones, about 80% seen once, with approximately 15% in the top ten. Germline values: CDR1 SGHNT, CDR2 YYREEE (reference sequence). This CDR3 spans 15 amino acids. V lost 0 bases, J lost 5 bases, and 11 bases lay in between. This TCR came from a man in his 60s in good health and CMV-seropositive. The sample was PBMCs. The V and J genes are TRBV5-4 and TRBJ1-4; D is possibly TRBD1 (6 bases). CDR3 in amino acids: CASSLEGTRNEKLFF. The CDR3 DNA follows: TGTGCCAGCAGCTTGGAAGGGACAAGAAATGAAAAACTGTTTTTT.